The clone carrying this TCR beta chain showed up just a few times. Seattle's cohort entered during active infection and was followed longitudinally. This specimen belongs to a study of blood T cell repertoires in COVID-19. Study-level background: The United States, Italy and Spain were the sources of the acute and convalescent COVID-19 samples. In each case, the material was cDNA or gDNA derived from T cells, B-cell-depleted T cells, or PBMCs.

Clones were sequenced by immunoSEQ multiplex PCR, and TCRdb holds only the in-frame ones, with some missing. This sample has 200,000 to 250,000 clones, with 70% to 90% found just once. Sequencing was performed on peripheral blood. This clonotype was sampled from an older woman with COVID-19, enrolled during active disease.

The chain's CDR3 is CASRHERLVLSKSYGYTF. The CDR3 DNA reads as TGTGCCAGCAGGCACGAAAGACTGGTACTAAGTAAATCGTATGGCTACACCTTC. This chain links TRBV2 with TRBJ1-2; D remains ambiguous. The CDR3 sequence is 18 residues long. The germline V gene encodes CDR1 SNHLY and CDR2 FYNNEI. The V end was cut by 6 bases, the J end by 5 bases, with 28 bases between.